These T cell receptor beta chains were read from a single sample in a study of blood T cell repertoires in COVID-19. TCRdb's table, derived via immunoSEQ multiplex PCR, lists solely in-frame clones and lacks some. The sample has about 300,000 clones, roughly 86% seen once. Specimen: peripheral blood. Receptors were obtained from a man aged 65 to 79 with acute or convalescent COVID-19. CDR3s include the opening cysteine and the closing phenylalanine or tryptophan. Each record gives: J gene, V gene, CDR3 length, D gene, clone size, CDR3 protein, CDR3 DNA. A D gene is named only where the DNA matches it firmly. Rows give clone size only sometimes, using once, few, many, or a class for an expanded clone.

>TRBJ2-3|TRBV7-2|14|-|-
CASSLVRGRDTQYF
TGTGCCAGCAGCTTAGTCAGGGGCCGGGATACGCAGTATTTT
>TRBJ2-1|TRBV5-1|14|TRBD2|-
CASSKGLEHNEQFF
TGCGCCAGCAGCAAGGGACTAGAACACAATGAGCAGTTCTTC
>TRBJ2-3|TRBV7-2|15|-|-
CASSFYLAGTDTQYF
TGTGCCAGCAGCTTCTACCTAGCTGGCACAGATACGCAGTATTTT
>TRBJ1-1|TRBV25-1|15|-|-
CASSPSGGLLAEAFF
TGTGCCAGCAGTCCCTCCGGGGGGCTTTTGGCTGAAGCTTTCTTT
>TRBJ1-4|TRBV5-4|15|-|-
CASSASSREEEKLFF
TGTGCCAGCAGCGCTTCGAGCAGGGAGGAAGAAAAACTGTTTTTT
>TRBJ1-1|TRBV5-4|13|-|-
CASSLGTNTEAFF
TGTGCCAGCAGCTTGGGAACTAACACTGAAGCTTTCTTT
>TRBJ2-7|TRBV6-5|13|-|-
CASSLQGVYEQYF
TGTGCCAGCAGTCTACAGGGAGTCTACGAGCAGTACTTC
>TRBJ1-4|TRBV30|16|TRBD1|-
CAWKRTGRTTNEKLFF
TGTGCCTGGAAACGGACAGGGAGAACAACTAATGAAAAACTGTTTTTT
>TRBJ2-3|TRBV7-2|15|TRBD1|-
CASSLSGGFTDTQYF
TGTGCCAGCAGCTTATCAGGGGGCTTCACAGATACGCAGTATTTT
>TRBJ1-1|TRBV5-1|11|TRBD1|-
CATRDRGEAFF
TGCGCCACTCGAGACAGGGGTGAAGCTTTCTTT
>TRBJ1-3|TRBV10-3|15|TRBD1|-
CAISVSGGSGNTIYF
TGTGCCATCAGTGTCTCAGGGGGCTCTGGAAACACCATATATTTT
>TRBJ1-2|TRBV15|13|-|-
CATSRGPGYGYTF
TGTGCCACCAGCAGAGGTCCGGGCTATGGCTACACCTTC
>TRBJ1-4|TRBV18|13|-|-
CASSPRPGEKLFF
TGTGCCAGCTCACCACGTCCGGGTGAAAAACTGTTTTTT
>TRBJ2-4|TRBV18|16|-|-
CASSPALQGGGNIQYF
TGTGCCAGCTCACCAGCCCTACAGGGAGGGGGGAACATTCAGTACTTC
>TRBJ2-5|TRBV4-2|15|TRBD2|-
CASSQDAGRGETQYF
TGTGCCAGCAGCCAAGATGCCGGGAGGGGAGAGACCCAGTACTTC
>TRBJ2-7|TRBV7-9|13|TRBD1|-
CASSFWTGYEQYF
TGTGCCAGCAGCTTCTGGACAGGGTACGAGCAGTACTTC
>TRBJ2-2|TRBV5-4|17|-|few
CASSSGGQRGATGELFF
TGTGCCAGCAGCTCCGGGGGGCAGCGGGGTGCAACCGGGGAGCTGTTTTTT
>TRBJ2-4|TRBV11-2|14|-|once
CASSLERGKNIQYF
TGTGCCAGCAGCTTAGAACGCGGCAAAAACATTCAGTACTTC
>TRBJ1-3|TRBV5-1|16|TRBD1|-
CASSHETGSSGNTIYF
TGCGCCAGCAGCCATGAGACAGGGAGCTCTGGAAACACCATATATTTT
>TRBJ2-7|TRBV10-2|13|TRBD2|-
CASRSGLAGEQYF
TGCGCCAGCAGATCTGGACTAGCGGGCGAGCAGTACTTC
>TRBJ2-1|TRBV20-1|11|TRBD1|-
CSAVTGGEQFF
TGCAGTGCAGTTACAGGGGGTGAGCAGTTCTTC
>TRBJ1-4|TRBV7-9|16|TRBD1|-
CASSLVAGGAREKLFF
TGTGCCAGCAGCTTAGTAGCAGGGGGCGCCCGCGAAAAACTGTTTTTT